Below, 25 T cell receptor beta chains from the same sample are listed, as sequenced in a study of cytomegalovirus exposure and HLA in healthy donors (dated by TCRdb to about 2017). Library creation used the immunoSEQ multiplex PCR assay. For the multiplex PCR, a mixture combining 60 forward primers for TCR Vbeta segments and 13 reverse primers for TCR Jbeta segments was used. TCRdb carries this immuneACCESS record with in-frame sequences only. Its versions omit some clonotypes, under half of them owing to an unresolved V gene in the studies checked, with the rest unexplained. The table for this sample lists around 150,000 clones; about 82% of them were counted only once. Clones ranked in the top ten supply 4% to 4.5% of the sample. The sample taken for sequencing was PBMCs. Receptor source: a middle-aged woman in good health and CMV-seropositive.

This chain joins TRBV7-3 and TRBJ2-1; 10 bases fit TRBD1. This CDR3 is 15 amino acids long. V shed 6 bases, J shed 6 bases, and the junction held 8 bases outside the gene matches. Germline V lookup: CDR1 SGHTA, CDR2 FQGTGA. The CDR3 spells CASRYGTGVFNEQFF. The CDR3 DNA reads TGTGCCAGCAGGTACGGGACAGGGGTGTTCAATGAGCAGTTCTTC.

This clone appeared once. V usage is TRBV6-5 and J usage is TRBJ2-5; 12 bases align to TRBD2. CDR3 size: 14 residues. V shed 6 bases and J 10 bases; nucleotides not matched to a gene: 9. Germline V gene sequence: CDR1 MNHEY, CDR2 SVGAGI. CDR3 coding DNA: TGTGCCAGCAGAAGACTAGCGGGGGCTGGGGGCCAGTACTTC. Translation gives CASRRLAGAGGQYF.

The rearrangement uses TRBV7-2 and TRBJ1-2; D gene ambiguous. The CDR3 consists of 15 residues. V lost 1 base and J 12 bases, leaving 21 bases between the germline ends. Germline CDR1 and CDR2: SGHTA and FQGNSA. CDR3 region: CASSLEVVDYRGHTF. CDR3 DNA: TGTGCCAGCAGCTTAGAAGTTGTGGACTATCGAGGCCACACCTTC.

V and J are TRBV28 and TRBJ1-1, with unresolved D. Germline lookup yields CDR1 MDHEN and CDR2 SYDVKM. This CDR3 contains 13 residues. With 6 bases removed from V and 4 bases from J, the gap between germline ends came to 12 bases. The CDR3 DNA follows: TGTGCCAGCAGCCCGCCCCTAGGCACTGAAGCTTTCTTT. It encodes CASSPPLGTEAFF.

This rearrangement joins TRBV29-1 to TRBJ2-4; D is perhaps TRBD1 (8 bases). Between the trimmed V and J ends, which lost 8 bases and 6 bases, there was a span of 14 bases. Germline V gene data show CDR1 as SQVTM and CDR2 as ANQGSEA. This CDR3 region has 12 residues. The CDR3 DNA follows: TGCAGCACAGGGGGGGGCACAAACATTCAGTACTTC. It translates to CSTGGGTNIQYF.

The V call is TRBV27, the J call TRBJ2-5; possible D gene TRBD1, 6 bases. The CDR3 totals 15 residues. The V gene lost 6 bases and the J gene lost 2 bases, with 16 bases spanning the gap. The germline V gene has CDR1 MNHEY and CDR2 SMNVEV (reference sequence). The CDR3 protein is CASSSTGRGQETQYF. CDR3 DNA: TGTGCCAGCAGCTCTACCGGCAGGGGACAAGAGACCCAGTACTTC.

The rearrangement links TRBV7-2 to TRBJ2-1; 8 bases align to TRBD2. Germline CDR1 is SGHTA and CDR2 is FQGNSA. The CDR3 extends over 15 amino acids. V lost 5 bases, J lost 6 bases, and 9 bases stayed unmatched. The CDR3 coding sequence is TGTGCCAGCAGCCCCTCGGGACTAGGCTCCAATGAGCAGTTCTTC. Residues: CASSPSGLGSNEQFF.

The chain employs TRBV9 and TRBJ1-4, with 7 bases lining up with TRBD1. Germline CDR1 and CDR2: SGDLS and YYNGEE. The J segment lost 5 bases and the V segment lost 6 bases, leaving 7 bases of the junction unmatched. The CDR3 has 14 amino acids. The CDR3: CASTPRGGNEKLFF. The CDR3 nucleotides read TGTGCCAGCACCCCAAGAGGGGGCAATGAAAAACTGTTTTTT.

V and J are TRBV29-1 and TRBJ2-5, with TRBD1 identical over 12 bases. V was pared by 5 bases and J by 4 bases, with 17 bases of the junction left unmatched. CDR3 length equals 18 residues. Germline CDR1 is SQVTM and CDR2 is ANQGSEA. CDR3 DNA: TGCAGCGTTTCCGATAAAAACCGGGACAGGGGGCGGCGAGAGACCCAGTACTTC. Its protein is CSVSDKNRDRGRRETQYF. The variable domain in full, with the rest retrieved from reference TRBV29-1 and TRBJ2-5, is SAVISQKPSRDICQRGTSLTIQCQVDSQVTMMFWYRQQPGQSLTLIATANQGSEATYESGFVIDKFPISRPNLTFSTLTVSNMSPEDSSIYLCSVSDKNRDRGRRETQYFGPGTRLLVL.

CDR3 DNA: TGCAGCGTTGAACGCTATGGCTACACCTTC. It specifies CSVERYGYTF. The chain combines TRBV29-1 with TRBJ1-2, with unresolved D. The CDR3 spans 10 residues. The V and J ends lost 2 bases and 4 bases respectively, with 2 bases between them. Germline CDR1 SQVTM, CDR2 ANQGSEA.

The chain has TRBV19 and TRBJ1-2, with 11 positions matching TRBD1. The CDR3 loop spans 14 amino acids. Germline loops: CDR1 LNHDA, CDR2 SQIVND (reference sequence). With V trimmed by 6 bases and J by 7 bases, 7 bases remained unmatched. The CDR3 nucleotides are TGTGCCAGTAGGTCAGGACAGGGGGCTCGTGGCTACACCTTC. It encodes CASRSGQGARGYTF.

The CDR3 here is CASSPPGTANVLTF. The CDR3 region has the DNA TGTGCCAGCAGTCCTCCGGGTACGGCCAACGTCCTGACTTTC. The chain is built from TRBV28 and TRBJ2-6; D gene ambiguous. Germline V gene data show CDR1 as MDHEN and CDR2 as SYDVKM. Trimming removed 5 bases at V and 6 bases at J, with 11 bases between. The CDR3 covers 14 residues. Complete variable domain (other parts from reference TRBV28 and TRBJ2-6): DVKVTQSSRYLVKRTGEKVFLECVQDMDHENMFWYRQDPGLGLRLIYFSYDVKMKEKGDIPEGYSVSREKKERFSLILESASTNQTSMYLCASSPPGTANVLTFGAGSRLTVL.

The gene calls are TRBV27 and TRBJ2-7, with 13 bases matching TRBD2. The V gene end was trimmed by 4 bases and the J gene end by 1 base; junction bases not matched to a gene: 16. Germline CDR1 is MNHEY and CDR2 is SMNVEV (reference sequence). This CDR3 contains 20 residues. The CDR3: CASSSYPGLAGLGESYEQYF. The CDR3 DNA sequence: TGTGCCAGCAGTTCCTATCCGGGACTAGCGGGACTCGGGGAATCCTACGAGCAGTACTTC.

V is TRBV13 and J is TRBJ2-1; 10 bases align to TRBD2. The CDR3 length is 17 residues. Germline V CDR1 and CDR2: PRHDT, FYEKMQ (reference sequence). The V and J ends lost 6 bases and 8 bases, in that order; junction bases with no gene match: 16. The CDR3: CASSPSGGGGTIYEQFF. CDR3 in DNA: TGTGCCAGCAGTCCTAGCGGGGGCGGCGGCACAATCTATGAGCAGTTCTTC.

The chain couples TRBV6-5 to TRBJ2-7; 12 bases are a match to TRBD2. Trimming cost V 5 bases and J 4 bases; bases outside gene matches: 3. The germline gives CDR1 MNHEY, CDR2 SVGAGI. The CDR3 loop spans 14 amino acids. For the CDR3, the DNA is TGTGCCAGCAGTACTAGCGGGGGGCGGTACGAGCAGTACTTC. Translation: CASSTSGGRYEQYF.

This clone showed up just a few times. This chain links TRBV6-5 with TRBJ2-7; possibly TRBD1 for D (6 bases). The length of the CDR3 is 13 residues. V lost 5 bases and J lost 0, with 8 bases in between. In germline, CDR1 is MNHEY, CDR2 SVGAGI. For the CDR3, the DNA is TGTGCCAGCAGTACAGGGAGCTCCTACGAGCAGTACTTC. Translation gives CASSTGSSYEQYF.

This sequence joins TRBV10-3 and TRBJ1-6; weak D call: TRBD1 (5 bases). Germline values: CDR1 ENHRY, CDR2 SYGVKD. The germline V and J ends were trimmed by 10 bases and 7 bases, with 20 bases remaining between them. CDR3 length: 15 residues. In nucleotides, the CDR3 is TGTGCCACTCGAGGTTGGGGGGGTGAGAATTCACCCCTCCACTTT. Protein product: CATRGWGGENSPLHF.

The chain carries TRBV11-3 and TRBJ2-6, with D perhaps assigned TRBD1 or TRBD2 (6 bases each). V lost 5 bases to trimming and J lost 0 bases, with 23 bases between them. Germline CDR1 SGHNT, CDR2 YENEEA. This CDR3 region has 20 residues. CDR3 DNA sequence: TGTGCCAGCAGCCTAGGGGGGATCGGGAGCCCCTTCTCTGGGGCCAACGTCCTGACTTTC. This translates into CASSLGGIGSPFSGANVLTF.

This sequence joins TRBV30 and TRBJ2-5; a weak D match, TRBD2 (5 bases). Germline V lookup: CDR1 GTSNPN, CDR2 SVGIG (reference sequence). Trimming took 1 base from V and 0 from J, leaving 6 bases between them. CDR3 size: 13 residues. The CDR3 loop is CAWSGGNQETQYF. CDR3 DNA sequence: TGTGCCTGGAGTGGAGGGAACCAAGAGACCCAGTACTTC.

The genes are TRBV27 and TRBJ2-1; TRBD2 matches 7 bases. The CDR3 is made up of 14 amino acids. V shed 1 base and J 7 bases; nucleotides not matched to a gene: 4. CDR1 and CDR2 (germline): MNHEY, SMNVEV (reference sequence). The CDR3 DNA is TGTGCCAGCAGTTTATTTATCGGGAGGAATGAGCAGTTCTTC. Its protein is CASSLFIGRNEQFF.

CDR3 region: CASSLAGTDTQYF. DNA of the CDR3: TGTGCCAGCAGCTTGGCGGGAACAGATACGCAGTATTTT. This chain links TRBV5-4 with TRBJ2-3; a possible D gene is TRBD2 (5 bases). CDR3 size: 13 residues. Trimming shortened V by 0 bases and J by 3 bases, and 5 bases separated the two germline ends. Germline V gene sequence: CDR1 SGHNT, CDR2 YYREEE (reference sequence).

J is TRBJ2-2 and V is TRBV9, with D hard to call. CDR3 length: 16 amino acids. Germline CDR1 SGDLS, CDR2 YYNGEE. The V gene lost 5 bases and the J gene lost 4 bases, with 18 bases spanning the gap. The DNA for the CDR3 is TGTGCCAGCAGTCAAACTGGGTCCGGGTTCACCGGGGAGCTGTTTTTT. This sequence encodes CASSQTGSGFTGELFF.

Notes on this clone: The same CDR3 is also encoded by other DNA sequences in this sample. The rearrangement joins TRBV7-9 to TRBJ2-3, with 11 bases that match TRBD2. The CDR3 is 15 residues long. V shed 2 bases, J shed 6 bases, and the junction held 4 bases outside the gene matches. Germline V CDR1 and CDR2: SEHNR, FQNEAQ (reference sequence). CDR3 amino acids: CASSLLAGGPDTQYF. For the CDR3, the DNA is TGTGCCAGCAGCTTATTAGCGGGGGGGCCGGATACGCAGTATTTT. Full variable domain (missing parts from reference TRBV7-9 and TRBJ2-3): DTGVSQNPRHKITKRGQNVTFRCDPISEHNRLYWYRQTLGQGPEFLTYFQNEAQLEKSRLLSDRFSAERPKGSFSTLEIQRTEQGDSAMYLCASSLLAGGPDTQYFGPGTRLTVL.

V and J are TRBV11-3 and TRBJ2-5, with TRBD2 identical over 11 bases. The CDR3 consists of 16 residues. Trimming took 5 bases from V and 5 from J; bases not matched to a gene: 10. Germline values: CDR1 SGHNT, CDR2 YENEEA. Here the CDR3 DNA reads TGTGCCAGCAGCCGAGGAACTAGCGGGGGACGGGAGACCCAGTACTTC. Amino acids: CASSRGTSGGRETQYF.

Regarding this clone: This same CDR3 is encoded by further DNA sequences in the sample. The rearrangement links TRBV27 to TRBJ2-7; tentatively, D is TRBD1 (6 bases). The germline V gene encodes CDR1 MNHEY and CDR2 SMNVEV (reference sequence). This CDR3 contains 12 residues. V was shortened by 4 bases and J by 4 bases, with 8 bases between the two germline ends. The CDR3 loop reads CASSSQGYEQYF. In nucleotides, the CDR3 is TGTGCCAGCAGTTCCCAGGGGTACGAGCAGTACTTC.